These 23 T cell receptor beta chains share one sample of origin, sequenced in a study of patients and donors after allogeneic stem cell transplantation. TCRdb re-called the RT-PCR reads with MiXCR, one entry per CDR3 protein. The data contain 24,000 or so distinct CDR3 sequences, approximately 28% of them singletons. Sequencing was done on a sample of blood, either unsorted or a sorted T cell fraction (not recorded which). The receptors stem from a human donor who was either an allogeneic HSCT recipient or a stem cell or donor lymphocyte infusion donor (not recorded which). It is not recorded whose cells these are; they may come from a transplant donor.

This clonotype is classed as medium-sized. The gene calls are TRBV6-5 and TRBJ1-1; 8 positions match TRBD1. Germline V CDR1 and CDR2: MNHEY, SVGAGI. Unmatched junction bases numbered 6, after V lost 5 bases and J lost 4 bases. The CDR3 loop spans 14 amino acids. The CDR3: CASSQHRGTTEAFF. CDR3 sequence (DNA): TGTGCCAGCAGTCAGCACAGGGGGACCACTGAAGCTTTCTTT.

The chain uses TRBV4-1 and TRBJ1-1; no definite D call. Germline CDR1 MGHRA, CDR2 YSYEKL. CDR3 size: 16 residues. V was clipped by 0 bases and J by 0 bases, with 11 bases between them. The CDR3 protein is CASSQDRRFMNTEAFF. The CDR3 DNA reads as TGCGCCAGCAGCCAAGATCGACGCTTCATGAACACTGAAGCTTTCTTT.

This clonotype has more than one count but fewer than ten. CDR3 nucleotide sequence: TGTGCCATCAGTCAGACACAGGCCACCAATCAGCCCCAGCATTTT. Its translation: CAISQTQATNQPQHF. The V and J genes are TRBV10-3 and TRBJ1-5; TRBD1 might be the D (5 bases). This CDR3 comprises 15 residues. The V gene's germline CDR1 is ENHRY and CDR2 SYGVKD. Trimming took off 5 bases at V and 3 bases at J, with 14 bases between the two ends.

The table lists this clonotype with a few counts. This rearrangement joins TRBV5-1 to TRBJ2-3, with TRBD2 as a possible D gene (6 bases). The CDR3 sequence is 16 residues long. Germline assignment: CDR1 SGHRS and CDR2 YFSETQ. The V end lost 4 bases, the J end lost 4 bases, and 19 bases lay between the germline ends. For the CDR3, the DNA is TGCGCCAGCAGCCCCCTTCAAAACGGGGGTGCAGATACGCAGTATTTT. This encodes CASSPLQNGGADTQYF.

This chain connects TRBV20-1 to TRBJ2-7, with D possibly matching TRBD1 (6 bases). The CDR3 consists of 14 residues. Germline V gene data show CDR1 as DFQATT and CDR2 as SNEGSKA (reference sequence). Trimming cost V 3 bases and J 3 bases, with 15 bases left between them. In DNA, the CDR3 is TGCAGTGCTAGGAATCCAGGGGCTATCTACGAGCAGTACTTC. It yields the protein CSARNPGAIYEQYF.

The chain joins TRBV19 to TRBJ2-1; 9 bases align to TRBD1. V shed 6 bases and J 10 bases; nucleotides not matched to a gene: 4. The CDR3 sequence is 12 residues long. Germline V lookup: CDR1 LNHDA, CDR2 SQIVND (reference sequence). CDR3 DNA: TGTGCCAGTAGCCCGGGACAGGGCGAGCAGTTCTTC. Translated, it gives CASSPGQGEQFF.

The rearrangement joins TRBV23-1 to TRBJ1-1; D unresolved. TRBV23-1 qualifies as an ORF whose function is uncertain. Trimming removed 0 bases at V and 7 bases at J, with 9 bases between. The CDR3 runs to 13 residues. CDR3: CASSQSGCIEAFF. The CDR3, as DNA: TGCGCCAGCAGTCAATCGGGGTGTATTGAAGCTTTCTTT.

Relative to its sample, this clonotype is large (0.1 to 1%). V gene TRBV5-1 combines with J gene TRBJ2-6, with D uncertain. CDR1 is SGHRS and CDR2 is YFSETQ in the germline V gene. With 1 base removed from V and 0 bases from J, the gap between germline ends came to 5 bases. This CDR3 region has 15 residues. DNA of the CDR3: TGCGCCAGCAGCTTGATCTCCTCTGGGGCCAACGTCCTGACTTTC. This translates into CASSLISSGANVLTF.

In its sample, this clonotype was seen a few times. The genes are TRBV5-6 and TRBJ1-4; D is uncertain. V lost 0 bases, J lost 6 bases, and 3 bases lay in between. Germline V gene sequence: CDR1 SGHDT, CDR2 YYEEEE. This CDR3 spans 12 amino acids. The CDR3 region is CASSLGDEKLFF. The CDR3 DNA reads TGTGCCAGCAGCTTGGGGGATGAAAAACTGTTTTTT. The full variable domain, rest sourced from reference TRBV5-6 and TRBJ1-4, is DAGVTQSPTHLIKTRGQQVTLRCSPKSGHDTVSWYQQALGQGPQFIFQYYEEEERQRGNFPDRFSGHQFPNYSSELNVNALLLGDSALYLCASSLGDEKLFFGSGTQLSVL.

V is TRBV5-4 and J is TRBJ2-7; the D call may be TRBD1 or TRBD2 (6 bases each). Trimming removed 3 bases at V and 6 bases at J, with 7 bases between. CDR3 length: 11 amino acids. Germline CDR1 is SGHNT and CDR2 is YYREEE (reference sequence). This CDR3 is CASSWGAEQYF. The CDR3 bases are TGTGCCAGCAGCTGGGGGGCCGAGCAGTACTTC.

The chain uses TRBV7-2 and TRBJ2-3; no reliable D call. The CDR3 extends over 15 amino acids. Deletions cut 2 bases from V and 4 bases from J, with 13 bases between. In germline, CDR1 is SGHTA, CDR2 FQGNSA. This chain's CDR3 is CASSLLSSLPDTQYF. Written as DNA, the CDR3 is TGTGCCAGCAGCTTATTGAGTAGTTTACCAGATACGCAGTATTTT. Full variable domain (missing parts from reference TRBV7-2 and TRBJ2-3): GAGVSQSPSNKVTEKGKDVELRCDPISGHTALYWYRQSLGQGLEFLIYFQGNSAPDKSGLPSDRFSAERTGGSVSTLTIQRTQQEDSAVYLCASSLLSSLPDTQYFGPGTRLTVL.

This clonotype was seen ten or more times. CDR3 residues: CSASGTPYGYTF. The DNA for the CDR3 is TGCAGTGCTAGCGGGACACCTTATGGCTACACCTTC. This chain connects TRBV20-1 to TRBJ1-2; TRBD1 is a possible D gene (6 bases). Trimming removed 3 bases at V and 5 bases at J, with 10 bases between. Germline assignment: CDR1 DFQATT and CDR2 SNEGSKA (reference sequence). This CDR3 contains 12 residues.

In regard to this clonotype: A read error is possible here, since a much larger clone lies one base away. No conserved phenylalanine or tryptophan ends this CDR3, so it is likely a read error. This sequence joins TRBV20-1 and TRBJ1-4; D is possibly TRBD1 (5 bases). The V gene lost 5 bases and the J gene lost 7 bases, with 14 bases spanning the gap. Germline CDR1 reads DFQATT; CDR2 reads SNEGSKA (reference sequence). The CDR3 totals 13 residues. For the CDR3, the DNA is TGCAGTGCTCCTGGGACGCAGGGTGAAAAACTGTTTTTG. Its protein product is CSAPGTQGEKLFL.

This clonotype was picked up many times. The V call is TRBV27, the J call TRBJ1-2; D is unresolved. The CDR3 is 14 amino acids. V lost 0 bases, J lost 2 bases, and 7 bases lay in between. The germline V gene has CDR1 MNHEY and CDR2 SMNVEV (reference sequence). This CDR3 reads CASSLSRRNYGYTF. The CDR3 coding sequence is TGTGCCAGCAGTTTATCAAGACGGAACTATGGCTACACCTTC.

J is TRBJ1-5 and V is TRBV6-2 or TRBV6-3; TRBD1 agrees at 7 bases. Looked up from germline, CDR1 is MNHEY and CDR2 is SVGEGT. The CDR3 spans 14 residues. J was trimmed by 4 bases and V by 6 bases; bases with no gene match: 6. CDR3 nucleotides: TGTGCCAGCAGGTCCACAGGGGCAAATCAGCCCCAGCATTTT. Protein sequence: CASRSTGANQPQHF.

This clonotype was seen a few times. The chain is built from TRBV6-5 and TRBJ2-2; D unclear. Trimming took 0 bases from V and 2 from J, leaving 4 bases between them. CDR1 is MNHEY, CDR2 SVGAGI, per germline. CDR3 length equals 14 residues. The CDR3 DNA is TGTGCCAGCAGTTACTCGGTTAACACCGGGGAGCTGTTTTTT. Translating gives CASSYSVNTGELFF.

The CDR3 DNA sequence: TGCAGCGTTGAACCAATCCTTGGGCCGGCTGAAGCTTTCTTT. Its protein product is CSVEPILGPAEAFF. This chain links TRBV29-1 with TRBJ1-1, with D uncertain. This CDR3 comprises 14 residues. The germline gives CDR1 SQVTM, CDR2 ANQGSEA. Trimming left V 2 bases short and J 6 bases short, with 16 bases between.

The chain recombines TRBV20-1 with TRBJ1-6, with TRBD1 as a possible D gene (5 bases). The V and J ends lost 6 bases and 7 bases respectively, with 19 bases between them. This CDR3 spans 15 amino acids. CDR1 is DFQATT and CDR2 is SNEGSKA in the germline V gene (reference sequence). This CDR3 reads CSATWHRWGNSPLHF. CDR3 nucleotides: TGCAGTGCCACCTGGCACAGGTGGGGAAATTCACCCCTCCACTTT.

The rearrangement links TRBV11-2 to TRBJ2-5; D remains ambiguous. V was cut by 1 base and J by 1 base, with 4 bases left in between. This CDR3 spans 13 amino acids. Looked up from germline, CDR1 is SGHAT and CDR2 is FQNNGV. DNA for the CDR3: TGTGCCAGCAGCTTAGCCCCCCAAGAGACCCAGTACTTC. Its translation: CASSLAPQETQYF.

In this sample, this clonotype turned up a few times. This rearrangement joins TRBV27 to TRBJ2-2; no clear D gene. The V gene's germline CDR1 is MNHEY and CDR2 SMNVEV (reference sequence). The ends were cut back, 4 bases at V and 7 bases at J, with 10 bases in the middle. The CDR3 totals 13 residues. The CDR3 nucleotides are TGTGCCAGCAGTTCCGACTCCCGCGGGGAGCTGTTTTTT. Amino acids: CASSSDSRGELFF.

This clonotype was observed a few times. V gene TRBV12-3 or TRBV12-4 combines with J gene TRBJ1-6; no definite D call. This CDR3 is built from 13 residues. With 3 bases removed from V and 7 bases from J, the gap between germline ends came to 7 bases. DNA for the CDR3: TGTGCCAGCAGTTTGGTAGGGAATTCACCCCTCCACTTT. Translation gives CASSLVGNSPLHF.

This clonotype was observed a few times. J is TRBJ1-1 and V is TRBV7-8, with D possibly matching TRBD1 (6 bases). The CDR3 consists of 14 residues. Germline V gene lookup returns CDR1 SGHVS and CDR2 FQNEAQ. V was pared by 1 base and J by 6 bases, with 12 bases between. CDR3 loop: CASSLEKGGAEAFF. As DNA, the CDR3 is TGTGCCAGCAGCTTAGAGAAGGGGGGAGCTGAAGCTTTCTTT.

The V and J genes are TRBV6-5 and TRBJ1-2; D remains unclear. V shed 5 bases and J shed 1 base, with 2 bases lying between them. CDR3 length: 11 amino acids. The V gene's germline CDR1 is MNHEY and CDR2 SVGAGI. The CDR3 DNA follows: TGTGCCAGCAGTAGTAACTATGGCTACACCTTC. Its protein is CASSSNYGYTF.